This T cell receptor beta chain was found in a study of control samples from healthy donors and cancer patients. The CDR3 is made up of 13 amino acids. V was cut by 3 bases and J by 4 bases, with 8 bases left in between. Germline loops: CDR1 KGHDR, CDR2 SFDVKD. Measured with immunoSEQ multiplex PCR; TCRdb has only the in-frame clones, and not every one. The table shows roughly 70,000 clones, with about 95% occurring only once. This clonotype originated in a woman between 25 and 40 years old in good health. Sequencing input: blood. The J gene is TRBJ1-2, the V gene TRBV24-1; D is ambiguous. The CDR3 spells CATSDKGLYGYTF. Written as DNA, the CDR3 is TGTGCCACCAGTGATAAAGGGCTCTATGGCTACACCTTC.